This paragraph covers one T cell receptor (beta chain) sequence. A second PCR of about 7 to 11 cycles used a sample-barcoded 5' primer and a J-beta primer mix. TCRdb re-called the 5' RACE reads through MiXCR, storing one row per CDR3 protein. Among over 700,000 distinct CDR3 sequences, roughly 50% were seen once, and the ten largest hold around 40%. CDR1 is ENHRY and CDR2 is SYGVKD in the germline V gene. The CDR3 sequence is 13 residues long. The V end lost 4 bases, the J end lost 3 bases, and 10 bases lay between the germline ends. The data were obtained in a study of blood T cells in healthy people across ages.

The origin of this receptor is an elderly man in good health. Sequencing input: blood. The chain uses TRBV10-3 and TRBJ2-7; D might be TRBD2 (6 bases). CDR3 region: CAISARDFYEQYF. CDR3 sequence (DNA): TGTGCCATCAGTGCCCGGGACTTCTACGAGCAGTACTTC.